Below, one T cell receptor beta chain is given with its context. Its antigen is unknown. This sample stems from a study of T cell clonotyping in hematopoietic cell transplantation. Clones were read by immunoSEQ multiplex PCR, and TCRdb kept only the in-frame ones, dropping some. The sample has over 6,000 clones, approximately 87% seen once; the top ten hold around 5.5%. The V end was cut by 0 bases, the J end by 0 bases, with 8 bases between. Germline V CDR1 and CDR2: MGHRA, YSYEKL. The CDR3 length is 15 residues. General study findings and limits: After transplant, recipient diversity fell while pathologically expanded clonotypes grew through day 180.

The sample consisted of peripheral blood mononuclear cells, taken 100 days after allogeneic stem cell transplant. The receptor comes from a female patient in her forties who had an allogeneic stem cell transplant from a related donor, so the T cells may come from the graft donor. Some clones in this sample may be carry-over from other donors' samples. The chain joins TRBV4-1 to TRBJ1-2; D perhaps matches TRBD1 (6 bases). The CDR3 sequence: CASSQEQGANYGYTF. CDR3 coding DNA: TGCGCCAGCAGCCAAGAACAGGGTGCTAACTATGGCTACACCTTC.